The table lists the clone carrying this TCR beta chain with a count of one. Its antigen is unknown. Combined were second doses at about 4 or about 12 weeks. Profiled with immunoSEQ multiplex PCR; TCRdb holds only in-frame clones, not every one. The sample consists of roughly 87,000 clones, 88% of them appearing once. These data are taken from a study of T cell responses to AZD1222 COVID-19 vaccine. Study observations and caveats: The donor cohort was predominantly white British with a female majority, and clonal diversity may have been underestimated. Repertoires were collected only later (after the peak T cell response had occurred). Spike-specific TCR breadth and depth were elevated following two AZD1222 doses.

Losses at the gene ends were 5 bases for V and 8 bases for J; bases not matched to a gene: 9. The CDR3 runs 14 residues. Germline lookup yields CDR1 GTSNPN and CDR2 SVGIG (reference sequence). The source of this sequence is an adult who received the AZD1222 COVID-19 vaccine. The rearrangement joins TRBV30 to TRBJ1-6; TRBD1 matches at 7 bases. The sequences come from peripheral blood, collected 28 days after the second AZD1222 dose. DNA for the CDR3: TGTGCCTGGTCCGTAGGGACAGCTTATTCACCCCTCCACTTT. Translation: CAWSVGTAYSPLHF.